Following are 3 T cell receptor beta chains from one sample sequenced in a study of OX40 agonist ivuxolimab in advanced cancers. Profiling relied on immunoSEQ multiplex PCR, and the TCRdb table lists in-frame clones only, not all of them. The table shows tens of thousands of clones, with more than 75% occurring only once. The sequencing used CD4+ or CD8+ T cells sorted from blood, collected in a trial of the OX40 agonist ivuxolimab. The origin of the receptors is an adult with an advanced solid tumor such as melanoma, head and neck, liver or kidney cancer.

The chain links TRBV27 to TRBJ1-6, with D perhaps TRBD1 (5 bases). Trimming shortened V by 10 bases and J by 11 bases, and 18 bases separated the two germline ends. There are 13 residues in the CDR3. Germline-derived CDR1 and CDR2 are MNHEY and SMNVEV (reference sequence). The CDR3 DNA reads as TGTGCCAACACCTTCACACGGGACCCACCCCTCCACTTT. Translation gives CANTFTRDPPLHF.

This clone was seen a few times. This chain uses TRBV6-1 with TRBJ1-5, with D uncertain. Trimming removed 5 bases at V and 5 bases at J, with 10 bases between. The germline V gene encodes CDR1 MNHNS and CDR2 SASEGT. The CDR3 totals 13 residues. The CDR3 DNA follows: TGTGCCAGCAGTCTGCAGATTCATCAGCCCCAGCATTTT. Amino acid sequence: CASSLQIHQPQHF.

The rearrangement joins TRBV9 to TRBJ2-7; D may be TRBD2 (5 bases). V was trimmed by 2 bases and J by 3 bases, leaving 21 bases between them. The CDR3 spans 17 residues. Germline values: CDR1 SGDLS, CDR2 YYNGEE. CDR3 in DNA: TGTGCCAGCAGCGTCGGGATTCGCGAAAGTGGATACTACGAGCAGTACTTC. It is translated as CASSVGIRESGYYEQYF.